The entry that follows covers one TCR beta chain sequence. The antigen it recognizes is unknown. No qualities accompany the bases; no much larger clone lies one base away. Including cysteine and phenylalanine, the CDR3 has 14 amino acids. Of all the DNA, just the CDR3 is kept, 42 bases in frame from base 1. Trimming removed 4 bases from V and 5 bases from J; the gene matches leave 5 bases unexplained. From the germline V gene, CDR1 is SGHTA and CDR2 is FQGNSA. This entry is derived from a study of T cells in Graves' hyperthyroidism and ophthalmopathy (dated by TCRdb to between 2017 and 2020). Study-wide context: Peripheral blood was sampled at the time of initial diagnosis, prior to any treatment. A discovery cohort of 95 to 100 patients, about 43 with Graves' ophthalmopathy and 55 to 60 with stable Graves' hyperthyroidism, was used to find distinguishing TCR V-J signatures. Prospective prediction of ophthalmopathy was tested in an independent validation cohort consisting of 18 hyperthyroidism patients and about 17 patients who later progressed to ophthalmopathy. The 85 to 100 discovery patients were divided at random into training and test sets in a 7:3 ratio. In addition, the study compared T-cell repertoires in thyroid tissue and in blood from six Graves' hyperthyroidism patients. Once sampling was done, hyperthyroidism patients were given methimazole at a starting dose of 30 mg daily, whereas ophthalmopathy patients were given high-dose intravenous methylprednisolone. The paper describes TCR Vbeta CDR3 sequencing of roughly 130 peripheral blood samples, made up of fewer than 50 ophthalmopathy patients, 70 to 75 hyperthyroidism patients and about 17 progressor patients.

TCR beta CDR3 regions were amplified from RNA transcripts. The TCR CDR3 was subjected to a first round of RT-PCR using the HTBI primer set and the Qiagen OneStep RT-PCR kit. Libraries were constructed in a second round of multiplex PCR, after which size selection and purification were performed. Libraries were sequenced paired-end with 100 bp reads on an Illumina HiSeq2000. Processing in the source paper ran as follows. SOAPnuke was used to process the raw data, removing reads that contained adapters or uncalled bases, had a mean Phred below 15, or lacked an exact match to the constant primer or identifier. COPE v1.2.5 was used to merge the high-quality paired reads, and each unique nucleotide sequence was defined as a clonotype. MiTCR v1.1 was used to align the clonotypes against IMGT TRBV, TRBD and TRBJ reference segments. Only V-J combinations with frequency above 0.0001, covering about 99% of repertoires, were analysed. A TCS score was defined as the ratio of F50 (clonal expansion) to E x V (chaos), with BLOSUM62-based TCRdist applied between CDR3 peptides within each V-J. Welch's t-statistics and random forest reduced roughly 540 V-J features to 13, which were used in a naive Bayes classifier (R e1071). Using fastp trimming at Q25 and MiXCR clonotype assembly, TCRdb reanalyzed the public sequencing data and kept in-frame beta chains. Here each entry gathers all rows of one CDR3 protein and keeps the most common genes and DNA. The V and J calls were determined by TCRdb, not by the authors. The sample table lists more than 350,000 distinct CDR3 sequences, about 15% of them with a count of one. The ten largest account for about 33% of the sample.

Stable Graves' hyperthyroidism was defined as no progression to ophthalmopathy during 18 months of follow-up. Hyperthyroidism patients were aged 18 to 65 years and newly diagnosed, with disease duration of less than 2 months. The study excluded patients with uncontrolled infections, other autoimmune diseases, pregnancy or lactation. Diagnoses were established on the basis of clinical symptoms, serum thyroxine and TRAb, thyroid ultrasound, and orbital computed tomography. Ficoll-Paque density gradient centrifugation was used to isolate PBMCs from around 10 ml of fresh peripheral blood. Trizol reagent was used to extract total RNA, and RNA quality was then checked on an Agilent 2100 Bioanalyzer. On the study overall, not on this receptor specifically: A 13 V-J signature model separated ophthalmopathy from stable hyperthyroidism, with around 91% sensitivity and about 81% specificity in cross-validation and 80%/75% in testing. In validation, the model predicted progression to ophthalmopathy with 55% to 71% sensitivity and approximately 74% specificity, a median of around 6.6 months before onset. Sample size was not statistically predetermined, and investigators were not blinded to group allocation. Most expanded thyroid clonotypes (frequency above 0.001) were also detected in blood, a finding suggesting that blood repertoires may reflect thyroid immune responses.

Sample: blood. This sequence originates from a young woman with Graves' hyperthyroidism. The chain was built from TRBV7-2 and TRBJ1-1; TRBD1 aligns with 9 central bases. At the DNA level, the sequence is TGTGCCAGCAGCTCACAGGGGGCTGTGACTGAAGCTTTCTTT. The encoded protein is CASSSQGAVTEAFF.